These T cell receptor beta chains were read from a single sample in a study of vaccination and CD4 T cells after COVID-19. Each CDR3 protein is one row after TCRdb ran MiXCR on the PCR reads. The table records 15,000 to 20,000 distinct CDR3 sequences, 60% of them present only once. The material was CD4+ T cells from blood, obtained after SARS-CoV-2 vaccination. All receptors derive from a human donor who had recovered from COVID-19. Each CDR3 is given with its conserved first and last residue. A D gene is named only where the DNA matches it firmly. Clone size is stated in some rows and not others, as once, few, many or a class when expanded.

D | J | size | V | CDR3 | DNA
NA | TRBJ1-5 | NA | TRBV7-2 | CASSLRGGNQPQHF | TGTGCCAGCAGTCTCCGGGGAGGCAATCAGCCCCAGCATTTT
NA | TRBJ1-2 | once | TRBV28 | CASSFPAISVYGYTF | TGTGCCAGCAGTTTTCCGGCCATCTCGGTCTATGGCTACACCTTC
NA | TRBJ1-3 | NA | TRBV28 | CASTGFGNTIYF | TGTGCCAGCACAGGGTTTGGAAACACCATATATTTT
NA | TRBJ2-7 | NA | TRBV20-1 | CSARLLAYEQYF | TGCAGTGCTAGACTCCTCGCTTACGAGCAGTACTTC
NA | TRBJ2-2 | NA | TRBV12-3/TRBV12-4 | CASSTGRNTGELFF | TGTGCCAGCAGTACCGGCCGAAACACCGGGGAGCTGTTTTTT
NA | TRBJ1-2 | NA | TRBV27 | CASSLWPPTDAYGYTF | TGTGCCAGCAGTTTATGGCCCCCCACAGATGCCTATGGCTACACCTTC
TRBD1 | TRBJ1-5 | NA | TRBV5-1 | CASSLVSGQGQPQHF | TGCGCCAGCAGCTTGGTTTCGGGACAGGGACAGCCCCAGCATTTT
NA | TRBJ1-2 | NA | TRBV10-3 | CAISESSGGPSYTF | TGTGCCATCAGTGAGTCATCTGGGGGGCCGAGCTACACCTTC
NA | TRBJ2-5 | NA | TRBV24-1 | CATRGSATQETQYF | TGTGCCACACGGGGCAGTGCGACCCAAGAGACCCAGTACTTC
TRBD1 | TRBJ1-5 | NA | TRBV30 | CAWSADRGYSNQPQHF | TGTGCCTGGAGCGCGGACAGGGGTTATAGCAATCAGCCCCAGCATTTT
TRBD2 | TRBJ2-3 | NA | TRBV10-2 | CASSEMAGETDTQYF | TGCGCCAGCAGTGAGATGGCGGGAGAGACAGATACGCAGTATTTT
TRBD1 | TRBJ2-3 | NA | TRBV6-2/TRBV6-3 | CASSIQGVSTDTQYF | TGTGCCAGCAGCATACAGGGGGTGAGCACAGATACGCAGTATTTT
TRBD2 | TRBJ2-1 | NA | TRBV6-1 | CASRPPGTSSYNEQFF | TGTGCCAGCAGACCCCCAGGGACTAGCAGTTACAATGAGCAGTTCTTC
NA | TRBJ2-5 | NA | TRBV5-1 | CASSLGLEAGEGGTQYF | TGCGCCAGCAGCTTGGGTCTTGAGGCGGGAGAAGGGGGCACCCAGTACTTC
NA | TRBJ2-6 | NA | TRBV28 | CASSYPGPKTTGANVLTF | TGTGCCAGCAGTTACCCGGGACCCAAGACCACTGGGGCCAACGTCCTGACTTTC
NA | TRBJ2-3 | NA | TRBV5-4 | CASSFRDGSGTDTQYF | TGTGCCAGCAGCTTCCGGGACGGGAGTGGGACAGATACGCAGTATTTT
TRBD1 | TRBJ2-5 | NA | TRBV24-1 | CATSEPDRGASETQYF | TGTGCCACCAGTGAGCCGGACAGGGGCGCCTCGGAGACCCAGTACTTC
TRBD1 | TRBJ1-1 | NA | TRBV30 | CAWDWGQGNTEAFF | TGTGCCTGGGATTGGGGACAGGGGAACACTGAAGCTTTCTTT
TRBD2 | TRBJ2-5 | few | TRBV12-3/TRBV12-4 | CASSLRGLAGVGETQYF | TGTGCCAGCAGTTTGAGGGGACTAGCGGGTGTGGGGGAGACCCAGTACTTC
NA | TRBJ2-2 | NA | TRBV27 | CASSLFGESAGELFF | TGTGCCAGCAGTTTATTTGGAGAGTCGGCCGGGGAGCTGTTTTTT
NA | TRBJ2-2 | NA | TRBV7-3 | CASSLTSGANTGELFF | TGTGCCAGCAGCTTAACGTCAGGTGCGAACACCGGGGAGCTGTTTTTT
NA | TRBJ1-1 | NA | TRBV19 | CASSIQGRVTNTEAFF | TGTGCCAGTAGTATTCAGGGTCGGGTTACGAACACTGAAGCTTTCTTT
NA | TRBJ1-4 | NA | TRBV27 | CASSFNRDGEKLFF | TGTGCCAGCAGTTTTAACAGGGATGGTGAAAAACTGTTTTTT
TRBD2 | TRBJ2-5 | NA | TRBV6-5 | CASSYNPGTSGRGETQYF | TGTGCCAGCAGTTACAACCCCGGGACTAGCGGGAGGGGGGAGACCCAGTACTTC
NA | TRBJ1-4 | NA | TRBV6-1 | CASSRDTSWEKLFF | TGTGCCAGCAGCCGGGACACCTCCTGGGAAAAACTGTTTTTT
NA | TRBJ1-1 | NA | TRBV27 | CASSPRAETRGEAFF | TGTGCCAGCAGTCCAAGGGCCGAAACCAGGGGTGAAGCTTTCTTT
NA | TRBJ1-5 | few | TRBV6-1 | CASSQGSTSNQPQHF | TGTGCCAGCAGTCAAGGGTCGACGAGCAATCAGCCCCAGCATTTT
NA | TRBJ1-5 | few | TRBV6-5 | CASSYSRTFEQPQHF | TGTGCCAGCAGTTACTCAAGGACCTTCGAACAGCCCCAGCATTTT
NA | TRBJ2-1 | few | TRBV20-1 | CSANDGGQGRNEQFF | TGCAGTGCTAACGATGGCGGGCAGGGCCGCAATGAGCAGTTCTTC
NA | TRBJ2-3 | NA | TRBV7-2 | CASARSGTYTDTQYF | TGTGCCAGCGCACGTTCCGGGACCTACACAGATACGCAGTATTTT
NA | TRBJ1-5 | NA | TRBV5-1 | CASSLNGNNQPQHF | TGCGCCAGCAGCTTGAATGGGAACAATCAGCCCCAGCATTTT
NA | TRBJ2-3 | NA | TRBV12-3/TRBV12-4 | CASSLIRTDTQYF | TGTGCCAGCAGCTTGATACGGACAGATACGCAGTATTTT
TRBD1 | TRBJ1-1 | NA | TRBV5-1 | CASSPDRRNTEAFF | TGCGCCAGCAGCCCGGACAGGAGGAACACTGAAGCTTTCTTT
NA | TRBJ2-3 | NA | TRBV7-9 | CATRGSTDTQYF | TGTGCCACCCGCGGGAGCACAGATACGCAGTATTTT
NA | TRBJ2-2 | NA | TRBV7-3 | CASRWDGNTGELFF | TGTGCCAGCAGATGGGACGGGAACACCGGGGAGCTGTTTTTT
TRBD1 | TRBJ1-2 | few | TRBV27 | CASRLGQANGGYTF | TGTGCCAGCCGACTCGGACAGGCAAACGGTGGCTACACCTTC
NA | TRBJ2-7 | few | TRBV7-2 | CASSLGDTHREQYF | TGTGCCAGCAGCTTAGGGGACACCCATCGCGAGCAGTACTTC
NA | TRBJ2-5 | few | TRBV20-1 | CSATDYYQETQYF | TGCAGTGCTACGGACTATTACCAAGAGACCCAGTACTTC
NA | TRBJ1-1 | NA | TRBV7-9 | CASSPSAVTEAFF | TGTGCCAGCAGCCCCAGTGCCGTGACTGAAGCTTTCTTT
TRBD2 | TRBJ2-5 | NA | TRBV6-2/TRBV6-3 | CASSYSPLAADSETQYF | TGTGCCAGCAGTTACTCACCCCTAGCGGCCGATTCGGAGACCCAGTACTTC
NA | TRBJ2-7 | NA | TRBV21-1 | CASSKGIQRQGAYEQYF | TGTGCCAGCAGCAAGGGGATCCAACGACAGGGGGCGTACGAGCAGTACTTC
NA | TRBJ2-3 | NA | TRBV6-2/TRBV6-3 | CASRDQGGPTDTQYF | TGTGCCAGCAGGGACCAAGGCGGGCCCACAGATACGCAGTATTTT